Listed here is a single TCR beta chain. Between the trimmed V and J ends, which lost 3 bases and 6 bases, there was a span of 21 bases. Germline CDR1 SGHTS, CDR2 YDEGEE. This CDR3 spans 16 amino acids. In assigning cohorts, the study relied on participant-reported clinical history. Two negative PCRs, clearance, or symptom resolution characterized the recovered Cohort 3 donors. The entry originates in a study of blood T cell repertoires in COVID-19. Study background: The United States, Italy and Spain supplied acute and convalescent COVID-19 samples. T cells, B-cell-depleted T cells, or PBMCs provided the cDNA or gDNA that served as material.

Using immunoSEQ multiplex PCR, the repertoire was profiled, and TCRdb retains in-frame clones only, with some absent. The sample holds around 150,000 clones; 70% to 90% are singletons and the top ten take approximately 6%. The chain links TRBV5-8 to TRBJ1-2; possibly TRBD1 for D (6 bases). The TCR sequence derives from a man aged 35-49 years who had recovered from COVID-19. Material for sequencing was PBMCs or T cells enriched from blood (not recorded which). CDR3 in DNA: TGTGCCAGCAGCTCGGACAGCGGCTTGGTACTCCATGGCTACACCTTC. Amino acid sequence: CASSSDSGLVLHGYTF.